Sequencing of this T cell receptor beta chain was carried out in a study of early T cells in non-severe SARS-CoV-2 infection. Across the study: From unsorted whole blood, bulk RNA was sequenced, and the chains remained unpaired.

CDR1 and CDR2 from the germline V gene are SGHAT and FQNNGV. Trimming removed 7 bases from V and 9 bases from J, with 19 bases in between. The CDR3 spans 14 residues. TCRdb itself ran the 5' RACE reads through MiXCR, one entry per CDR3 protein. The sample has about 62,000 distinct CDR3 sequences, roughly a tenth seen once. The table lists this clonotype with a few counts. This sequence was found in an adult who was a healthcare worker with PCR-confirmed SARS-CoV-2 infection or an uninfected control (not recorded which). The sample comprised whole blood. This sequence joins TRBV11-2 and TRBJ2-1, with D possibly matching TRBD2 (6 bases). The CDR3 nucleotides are TGTGCCAGCACCCCGGACTATTCCGATAGTGAGCAGTTCTTC. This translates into CASTPDYSDSEQFF.